These 15 T cell receptor beta chains were all obtained from the same sample, sequenced in a study of blood T cell repertoires in COVID-19. Sequencing used immunoSEQ multiplex PCR; TCRdb keeps in-frame clones, though not all of them. The sample gives around 390,000 clones, 85% to 90% of which show up once; roughly 9.4% is in the top ten. The sample was PBMCs or T cells enriched from blood (not recorded which). The receptors derive from a woman in her 50s who had recovered from COVID-19.

V and J are TRBV3-1 (or the pseudogene TRBV3-2) and TRBJ1-5; TRBD1 aligns across 7 bases. Losses at the gene ends were 2 bases for V and 7 bases for J; bases not matched to a gene: 5. Germline-derived CDR1 and CDR2 are LGHDT and YNNKEL (reference sequence). The CDR3 is 14 residues long. The CDR3 nucleotides read TGTGCCAGCAGCCAATCAGGGGGGATACAGCCCCAGCATTTT. Translation: CASSQSGGIQPQHF.

This rearrangement joins TRBV6-5 to TRBJ1-2, with TRBD1 identical over 8 bases. The junction had 5 bases not matched to a gene; V was cut back by 4 bases and J by 4 bases. Germline V CDR1 and CDR2: MNHEY, SVGAGI. This CDR3 comprises 14 residues. CDR3 sequence: CASSLDRASYGYTF. The CDR3 coding sequence is TGTGCCAGCAGTTTGGACAGGGCTAGCTATGGCTACACCTTC.

This clone showed up just once. V usage is TRBV6-5 and J usage is TRBJ1-3, with D unresolved. The CDR3 runs to 13 residues. Germline CDR1 MNHEY, CDR2 SVGAGI. V lost 8 bases to trimming and J lost 1 base, with 9 bases between them. As DNA, the CDR3 is TGTGCCAGCCTCCCCGGGTCTGGAAACACCATATATTTT. It translates to CASLPGSGNTIYF.

This clone appeared a few times. The chain uses TRBV14 and TRBJ1-2; D is undetermined. This CDR3 comprises 13 residues. V was shortened by 4 bases and J by 7 bases, with 13 bases between the two germline ends. The germline gives CDR1 SGHDN, CDR2 FVKESK. CDR3 bases: TGTGCCAGCAGCCGAAGAGAGGGCACTGGCTACACCTTC. Its protein is CASSRREGTGYTF. Complete variable domain (other parts from reference TRBV14 and TRBJ1-2): EAGVTQFPSHSVIEKGQTVTLRCDPISGHDNLYWYRRVMGKEIKFLLHFVKESKQDESGMPNNRFLAERTGGTYSTLKVQPAELEDSGVYFCASSRREGTGYTFGSGTRLTVV.

V usage is TRBV12-3 or TRBV12-4 and J usage is TRBJ2-5, with D perhaps matching TRBD1 (6 bases). CDR3 size: 13 residues. Between the trimmed V and J ends, which lost 5 bases and 2 bases, there was a span of 9 bases. CDR3 amino acids: CASSGQIQETQYF. CDR3 coding DNA: TGTGCCAGCAGTGGACAGATACAAGAGACCCAGTACTTC.

This chain uses TRBV6-5 with TRBJ1-4, with D possibly TRBD1 on 5 matching bases. Germline V lookup: CDR1 MNHEY, CDR2 SVGAGI. The length of the CDR3 is 12 residues. Trimming removed 4 bases at V and 5 bases at J, with 5 bases between. The CDR3 DNA reads TGTGCCAGCAGTTCAGGGAATGAAAAACTGTTTTTT. It specifies CASSSGNEKLFF.

This chain joins TRBV5-8 and TRBJ1-6, with TRBD1 as a possible D gene (5 bases). The V gene lost 2 bases and the J gene lost 9 bases, with 15 bases spanning the gap. The CDR3 has 15 amino acids. Germline-derived CDR1 and CDR2 are SGHTS and YDEGEE. The CDR3 DNA is TGTGCCAGCAGCTTAGGGCAGGGTGGATTTTCACCCCTCCACTTT. It specifies CASSLGQGGFSPLHF.

The rearrangement uses TRBV25-1 and TRBJ1-2, with a weak D call TRBD1 (5 bases). Trimming cost V 3 bases and J 4 bases, with 9 bases left between them. Germline CDR1 reads MGHDK; CDR2 reads SYGVNS. This CDR3 comprises 13 residues. The CDR3 sequence: CASSDMGGYGYTF. DNA for the CDR3: TGTGCCAGCAGTGATATGGGGGGCTATGGCTACACCTTC.

A word on this clone: This CDR3 is also generated by other DNA sequences in the sample. The chain joins TRBV7-9 to TRBJ1-6, with 9 bases lining up with TRBD1. Trimming at V came to 1 base and at J to 6 bases, leaving 1 base not matched to a gene. The CDR3 is 15 residues long. From germline, CDR1 is SEHNR and CDR2 FQNEAQ (reference sequence). Here the CDR3 reads CASSLGTGVNSPLHF. The DNA of the CDR3 is TGTGCCAGCAGCTTAGGGACAGGGGTTAATTCACCCCTCCACTTT.

The V gene is TRBV7-2, the J gene TRBJ2-5, with D uncertain. CDR1 is SGHTA and CDR2 is FQGNSA in the germline V gene. Trimming cost V 5 bases and J 5 bases, with 6 bases left between them. There are 11 residues in the CDR3. The CDR3 nucleotides are TGTGCCAGCAGCCACGGGGAGACCCAGTACTTC. Its protein product is CASSHGETQYF.

The rearrangement joins TRBV7-9 to TRBJ1-6; perhaps TRBD1 as D (6 bases). Per germline, CDR1 SEHNR and CDR2 FQNEAQ (reference sequence). V lost 4 bases and J lost 7, with 14 bases in between. CDR3 length equals 15 residues. The CDR3: CASSSTGLLNSPLHF. The CDR3 bases are TGTGCCAGCAGCTCCACAGGGCTACTGAATTCACCCCTCCACTTT.

The chain combines TRBV15 with TRBJ1-3, with unresolved D. V was cut by 0 bases and J by 0 bases, with 12 bases left in between. The CDR3 is 17 amino acids. CDR1 and CDR2 from the germline V gene are LNHNV and YYDKDF (reference sequence). In DNA form, the CDR3 reads TGTGCCACCAGCAGAGATGTTCCATCGAGCTCTGGAAACACCATATATTTT. Its protein product is CATSRDVPSSSGNTIYF.

V gene TRBV6-4 combines with J gene TRBJ2-2, with no clear D. Trimming removed 0 bases at V and 2 bases at J, with 4 bases between. From germline, CDR1 is MRHNA and CDR2 SNTAGT. This CDR3 comprises 14 residues. The chain's CDR3 is CASSDSGNTGELFF. CDR3 nucleotide sequence: TGTGCCAGCAGTGACTCTGGCAACACCGGGGAGCTGTTTTTT.

V and J are TRBV5-1 and TRBJ1-5, with D perhaps TRBD1 (5 bases). The CDR3 is 14 residues long. Trimming stripped 0 bases from V and 6 bases from J, with 10 bases between. Germline CDR1 SGHRS, CDR2 YFSETQ. The CDR3 coding sequence is TGCGCCAGCAGCTTGGTCCAGGGCACTCAGCCCCAGCATTTT. This gives the protein CASSLVQGTQPQHF.

Turning to this clone: Other DNA sequences in this specimen translate into the identical CDR3. The chain joins TRBV19 to TRBJ1-2, with D maybe TRBD1 (6 bases). This CDR3 comprises 13 residues. Germline lookup yields CDR1 LNHDA and CDR2 SQIVND (reference sequence). Between the trimmed V and J ends, which lost 4 bases and 2 bases, there was a span of 8 bases. In DNA form, the CDR3 reads TGTGCCAGTAGTAGGGACACCAACTATGGCTACACCTTC. Translation: CASSRDTNYGYTF.